The clone carrying this T cell receptor (beta chain) was detected a few times. This specimen comes from a study of identical twins' blood T cells. One entry per CDR3 protein, called by TCRdb with MiXCR from the 5' RACE reads. The table shows 300,000 to 450,000 distinct CDR3 sequences, with about 28% occurring only once. Germline assignment: CDR1 SGHAT and CDR2 FQNNGV. V lost 5 bases, J lost 9 bases, and 11 bases lay in between. The CDR3 spans 12 residues. Specimen: PBMCs. V and J are TRBV11-2 and TRBJ1-5; D not resolved. The TCR sequence derives from a woman aged 18-50 years in good health. The CDR3 spells CASSSVGGPQHF. In DNA, the CDR3 is TGTGCCAGCAGCAGCGTAGGCGGGCCCCAGCATTTT.